Each of the 28 T cell receptor beta chains below was sequenced from the same sample in a study of blood T cell repertoires in COVID-19. Generated by immunoSEQ multiplex PCR, the TCRdb table keeps only in-frame clones and is missing some. The table records some 530,000 clones, around 85% of them present only once. Specimen: peripheral blood. The receptor set was obtained from a human donor in a cohort sampled during active COVID-19.

This clone occurred once. The CDR3 bases are TGTGCCTGGAGTACCCCAGGAGGGAGGACGCAGTATTTT. Translation: CAWSTPGGRTQYF. The rearrangement uses TRBV30 and TRBJ2-3; TRBD2 is a possible D gene (6 bases). V was cut by 2 bases and J by 9 bases, with 15 bases left in between. The CDR3 spans 13 residues. Looked up from germline, CDR1 is GTSNPN and CDR2 is SVGIG (reference sequence).

The chain couples TRBV6-1 to TRBJ2-5; TRBD1 matches at 8 bases. This CDR3 has 16 residues. Germline values: CDR1 MNHNS, CDR2 SASEGT. The V gene end was trimmed by 1 base and the J gene end by 4 bases; junction bases not matched to a gene: 8. DNA for the CDR3: TGTGCCAGCAGTGAAGTCCAGGGGGCCGTCGGAGAGACCCAGTACTTC. It is translated as CASSEVQGAVGETQYF.

The table lists this clone with a count of one. V and J are TRBV9 and TRBJ1-1; the match to TRBD1 covers 8 bases. Trimming removed 3 bases from V and 6 bases from J; junction bases left unmatched: 10. This CDR3 spans 15 amino acids. Germline lookup yields CDR1 SGDLS and CDR2 YYNGEE. The CDR3 reads CASSEVDREAPEAFF. The CDR3 DNA reads TGTGCCAGCAGCGAAGTGGACAGGGAAGCCCCTGAAGCTTTCTTT. The variable domain in full, with the rest retrieved from reference TRBV9 and TRBJ1-1, is DSGVTQTPKHLITATGQRVTLRCSPRSGDLSVYWYQQSLDQGLQFLIQYYNGEERAKGNILERFSAQQFPDLHSELNLSSLELGDSALYFCASSEVDREAPEAFFGQGTRLTVV.

The chain links TRBV11-1 to TRBJ1-2; 7 bases fit TRBD1. This CDR3 contains 14 residues. Looked up from germline, CDR1 is SGHAT and CDR2 is FQDESV (reference sequence). The V segment lost 5 bases and the J segment 8 bases; nucleotides outside the gene matches: 11. CDR3 amino acids: CASSPSTGKGGYTF. CDR3 bases: TGTGCCAGCAGCCCCTCGACAGGGAAAGGAGGCTACACCTTC.

This chain connects TRBV7-8 to TRBJ1-1; 7 bases align to TRBD1. The CDR3 is made up of 15 amino acids. V shed 2 bases and J 2 bases; nucleotides not matched to a gene: 5. Germline CDR1 SGHVS, CDR2 FQNEAQ. This chain's CDR3 is CASSLLGTDNTEAFF. CDR3 in DNA: TGTGCCAGCAGCTTACTCGGGACAGATAACACTGAAGCTTTCTTT.

This chain connects TRBV5-8 to TRBJ2-1; 10 nucleotides line up with TRBD1. V lost 7 bases and J lost 14; bases outside the gene matches: 18. This CDR3 region has 15 residues. CDR1 is SGHTS, CDR2 YDEGEE, per germline. CDR3 bases: TGTGCCAGCGCTTCCCCGACAGGGGGCCCCGCGGGAGAGTTCTTC. It encodes CASASPTGGPAGEFF.

This rearrangement joins TRBV14 to TRBJ1-1, with 10 bases fitting TRBD1. CDR1 and CDR2 from the germline V gene are SGHDN and FVKESK. This CDR3 is built from 15 residues. V gave up 3 bases and J gave up 9 bases; unmatched junction bases: 10. The CDR3 sequence is CASSQGGDRGGKAFF. CDR3 bases: TGTGCCAGCAGCCAGGGGGGGGACAGGGGAGGTAAAGCTTTCTTT.

V is TRBV4-1 and J is TRBJ2-1; perhaps TRBD1 as D (5 bases). This CDR3 has 18 amino acids. The V end was cut by 0 bases, the J end by 8 bases, with 23 bases between. Germline lookup yields CDR1 MGHRA and CDR2 YSYEKL. This chain's CDR3 is CASSQELKRPGLSDEQFF. CDR3 coding DNA: TGCGCCAGCAGCCAAGAACTTAAAAGGCCAGGGTTATCCGATGAGCAGTTCTTC.

The rearrangement uses TRBV10-3 and TRBJ1-1, with a tentative D call TRBD1 (5 bases). Trimming shortened V by 2 bases and J by 5 bases, and 12 bases separated the two germline ends. Germline lookup yields CDR1 ENHRY and CDR2 SYGVKD. The CDR3 contains 14 residues. The CDR3 sequence is CAISERAGRTEAFF. The CDR3 DNA reads as TGTGCCATCAGTGAGCGAGCGGGGCGGACTGAAGCTTTCTTT.

The chain combines TRBV4-1 with TRBJ2-2, with D uncertain. The CDR3 is 15 amino acids. The V and J ends lost 1 base and 3 bases respectively, with 9 bases between them. CDR1 is MGHRA, CDR2 YSYEKL, per germline. DNA of the CDR3: TGCGCCAGCAGCCAAGCACGGTCGGACACCGGGGAGCTGTTTTTT. Protein sequence: CASSQARSDTGELFF.

As DNA, the CDR3 is TGTGCCAGCAGTTTTTTCGGGAAGACGTTCAATGAGCAGTTCTTC. It translates to CASSFFGKTFNEQFF. The rearrangement joins TRBV27 to TRBJ2-1; D is possibly TRBD2 (5 bases). V shed 3 bases and J shed 6 bases, with 15 bases lying between them. CDR3 length: 15 residues. The germline gives CDR1 MNHEY, CDR2 SMNVEV (reference sequence).

V is TRBV28 and J is TRBJ1-2; D is unresolved. From germline, CDR1 is MDHEN and CDR2 SYDVKM. The V gene lost 4 bases and the J gene lost 4 bases, with 19 bases spanning the gap. The CDR3 has 16 amino acids. The CDR3 reads CASSSSLLLLSYGYTF. CDR3 sequence (DNA): TGTGCCAGCAGTTCATCCCTTCTTCTCCTCAGCTATGGCTACACCTTC.

V and J are TRBV4-1 and TRBJ1-2, with a tentative D call TRBD1 (5 bases). Germline CDR1 reads MGHRA; CDR2 reads YSYEKL. Deletions cut 3 bases from V and 3 bases from J, with 14 bases between. This CDR3 region has 15 residues. Written as DNA, the CDR3 is TGCGCCAGCAGCCAGGGAAACGGGGGGGACTATGGCTACACCTTC. Its protein is CASSQGNGGDYGYTF.

The chain joins TRBV10-3 to TRBJ2-1; 11 bases align to TRBD2. The germline CDR1 and CDR2 sequences are ENHRY and SYGVKD. V shed 5 bases and J 7 bases; nucleotides not matched to a gene: 13. This CDR3 contains 17 residues. The CDR3 region has the DNA TGTGCCATCAGTCCATCCGGGACTAGCGGAACTTGGAATGAGCAGTTCTTC. It encodes CAISPSGTSGTWNEQFF.

This clone was recorded once. The V gene is TRBV5-8, the J gene TRBJ1-1; 10 nucleotides agree with TRBD1. CDR3 size: 15 residues. Trimming removed 0 bases from V and 5 bases from J; junction bases left unmatched: 4. CDR1 and CDR2 (germline): SGHTS, YDEGEE. The CDR3 loop reads CASSLVGTGETEAFF. The CDR3 DNA reads TGTGCCAGCAGCTTGGTAGGGACAGGGGAGACTGAAGCTTTCTTT.

J is TRBJ2-4 and V is TRBV13; TRBD1 matches at 9 bases. CDR3 length equals 16 residues. The V gene's germline CDR1 is PRHDT and CDR2 FYEKMQ (reference sequence). J was trimmed by 0 bases and V by 5 bases; bases with no gene match: 5. The CDR3 DNA reads as TGTGCCAGCAGCCCTGGGGGACAGGGAGCCAAAAACATTCAGTACTTC. Translated, it gives CASSPGGQGAKNIQYF.

The chain joins TRBV5-1 to TRBJ2-7; a weak D match, TRBD2 (6 bases). Germline V gene data show CDR1 as SGHRS and CDR2 as YFSETQ. The CDR3 is 15 residues long. V lost 0 bases to trimming and J lost 2 bases, with 12 bases between them. The DNA of the CDR3 is TGCGCCAGCAGCTTGGTGGCGGGAAGGACCTACGAGCAGTACTTC. Residues: CASSLVAGRTYEQYF.

This chain links TRBV27 with TRBJ1-1; possible D gene TRBD1, 6 bases. V gave up 7 bases and J gave up 2 bases, with 17 bases separating them. The CDR3 spans 15 residues. The germline gives CDR1 MNHEY, CDR2 SMNVEV (reference sequence). In DNA, the CDR3 is TGTGCCAGCAAGGTTGGGGGGGGCGGTAACACTGAAGCTTTCTTT. Protein sequence: CASKVGGGGNTEAFF.

This clone was recorded once. The chain recombines TRBV6-4 with TRBJ1-5; tentative D call: TRBD1 (6 bases). Germline loops: CDR1 MRHNA, CDR2 SNTAGT. The CDR3 sequence is 14 residues long. With 7 bases removed from V and 2 bases from J, the gap between germline ends came to 12 bases. The CDR3 region has the DNA TGTGCCAGCACAACGCCAGGGGGCAATCAGCCCCAGCATTTT. It translates to CASTTPGGNQPQHF.

In its sample, this clone was seen many times. Other DNA sequences in the same sample also yield this CDR3. The V and J genes are TRBV19 and TRBJ2-7; 14 bases align to TRBD2. Germline V gene sequence: CDR1 LNHDA, CDR2 SQIVND (reference sequence). The CDR3 is made up of 15 amino acids. J was trimmed by 3 bases and V by 6 bases; bases with no gene match: 4. The CDR3 bases are TGTGCCAGTAGCCCGGGACTAGCGGGGGTCTACGAGCAGTACTTC. It specifies CASSPGLAGVYEQYF.

As DNA, the CDR3 is TGTGCCAGCTCGCGGGGCCCGGGGTACTCTGGGGCCAACGTCCTGACTTTC. Its protein product is CASSRGPGYSGANVLTF. This sequence joins TRBV19 and TRBJ2-6, with D possibly being TRBD2 (6 bases). Germline V gene lookup returns CDR1 LNHDA and CDR2 SQIVND (reference sequence). Trimming removed 9 bases at V and 0 bases at J, with 18 bases between. This CDR3 is 17 amino acids long.

In nucleotides, the CDR3 is TGTGCCAGCAGCTGGGGGGGTTGGAACACTGAAGCTTTCTTT. Protein: CASSWGGWNTEAFF. The chain uses TRBV5-8 and TRBJ1-1; TRBD1 is a possible D gene (5 bases). The CDR3 spans 14 residues. Germline CDR1 is SGHTS and CDR2 is YDEGEE. Trimming left V 3 bases short and J 1 base short, with 10 bases between.

This chain joins TRBV6-2 or TRBV6-3 and TRBJ2-1, with 12 nucleotides matching TRBD2. The CDR3 sequence is 18 residues long. J lost 1 base, V lost 4 bases, and 8 bases had no gene match. Germline values: CDR1 MNHEY, CDR2 SVGEGT. CDR3 sequence: CASSLTSGSGLSYNEQFF. The CDR3 DNA sequence: TGTGCCAGCAGTTTGACTAGCGGGAGTGGACTTTCCTACAATGAGCAGTTCTTC.

The chain recombines TRBV18 with TRBJ2-1; 10 bases map to TRBD2. V shed 3 bases and J 9 bases; nucleotides not matched to a gene: 11. The CDR3 runs 16 residues. Germline values: CDR1 KGHSH, CDR2 LQKENI. The CDR3 is CASSPNRLAGAGEQFF. DNA for the CDR3: TGTGCCAGCTCACCGAATAGGCTAGCGGGAGCGGGTGAGCAGTTCTTC.

The chain has TRBV19 and TRBJ1-2; 7 bases are shared with TRBD1. Germline V gene lookup returns CDR1 LNHDA and CDR2 SQIVND (reference sequence). V lost 4 bases and J lost 6; bases outside the gene matches: 11. This CDR3 is built from 15 residues. DNA for the CDR3: TGTGCCAGTAGTACTACTATAGACAGGGACGATGGCTACACCTTC. The encoded protein is CASSTTIDRDDGYTF. Looking up the rest from reference TRBV19 and TRBJ1-2 gives the full variable domain: DGGITQSPKYLFRKEGQNVTLSCEQNLNHDAMYWYRQDPGQGLRLIYYSQIVNDFQKGDIAEGYSVSREKKESFPLTVTSAQKNPTAFYLCASSTTIDRDDGYTFGSGTRLTVV.

This chain connects TRBV11-3 to TRBJ2-3; 7 bases are shared with TRBD1. The CDR3 consists of 15 residues. V lost 3 bases, J lost 2 bases, and 5 bases stayed unmatched. Germline lookup yields CDR1 SGHNT and CDR2 YENEEA. CDR3 residues: CASSLGQKNTDTQYF. As DNA, the CDR3 is TGTGCCAGCAGCTTGGGACAGAAAAACACAGATACGCAGTATTTT.

The chain employs TRBV6-2 or TRBV6-3 and TRBJ2-1; unclear D gene. The CDR3 runs 12 residues. Trimming took 4 bases from V and 12 from J, leaving 13 bases between them. Germline V gene lookup returns CDR1 MNHEY and CDR2 SVGEGT. CDR3 sequence: CASSSDSFMQFF. Here the CDR3 DNA reads TGTGCCAGCAGTTCAGACTCCTTTATGCAGTTCTTC.

The rearrangement joins TRBV28 to TRBJ2-2; D is perhaps TRBD2 (7 bases). The V end was cut by 2 bases, the J end by 5 bases, with 15 bases between. The germline V gene encodes CDR1 MDHEN and CDR2 SYDVKM. The CDR3 has 16 amino acids. CDR3 residues: CASSLGGETGTGELFF. The CDR3, as DNA: TGTGCCAGCAGTTTAGGGGGGGAAACAGGGACCGGGGAGCTGTTTTTT.